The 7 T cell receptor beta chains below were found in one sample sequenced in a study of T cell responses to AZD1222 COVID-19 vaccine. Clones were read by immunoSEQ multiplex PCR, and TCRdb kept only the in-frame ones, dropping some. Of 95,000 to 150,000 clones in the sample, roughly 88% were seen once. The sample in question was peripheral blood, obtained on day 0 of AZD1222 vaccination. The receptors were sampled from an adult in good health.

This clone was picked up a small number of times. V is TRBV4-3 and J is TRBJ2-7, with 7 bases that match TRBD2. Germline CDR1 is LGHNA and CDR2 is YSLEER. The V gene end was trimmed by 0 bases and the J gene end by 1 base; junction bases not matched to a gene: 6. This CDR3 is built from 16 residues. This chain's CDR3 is CASSQEWASGSYEQYF. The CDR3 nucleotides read TGCGCCAGCAGCCAAGAATGGGCTAGCGGATCCTACGAGCAGTACTTC.

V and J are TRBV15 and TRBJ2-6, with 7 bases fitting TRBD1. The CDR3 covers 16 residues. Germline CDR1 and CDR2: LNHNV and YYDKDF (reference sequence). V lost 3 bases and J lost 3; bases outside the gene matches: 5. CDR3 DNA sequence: TGTGCCACCAGCAGCAAGAGGGGGCATGGGGCCAACGTCCTGACTTTC. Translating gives CATSSKRGHGANVLTF.

CDR3 sequence reads: CASSLRTGGRPSSYEQYF. The CDR3 DNA sequence: TGTGCCAGCAGTCTAAGGACCGGGGGGCGTCCGAGCTCCTACGAGCAGTACTTC. This sequence joins TRBV7-9 and TRBJ2-7; D possibly corresponds to TRBD2 (7 bases). Between the trimmed V and J ends, which lost 6 bases and 0 bases, there was a span of 24 bases. Germline CDR1 reads SEHNR; CDR2 reads FQNEAQ (reference sequence). The CDR3 has 18 residues.

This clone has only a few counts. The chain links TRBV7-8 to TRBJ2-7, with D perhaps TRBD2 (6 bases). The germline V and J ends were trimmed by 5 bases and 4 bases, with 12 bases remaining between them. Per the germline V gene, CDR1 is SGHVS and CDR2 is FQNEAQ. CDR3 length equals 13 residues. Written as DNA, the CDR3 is TGTGCCAGCAGCGTGGGAGGTACTTACGAGCAGTACTTC. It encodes CASSVGGTYEQYF. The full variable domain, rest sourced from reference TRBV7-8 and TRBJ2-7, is GAGVSQSPRYKVAKRGQDVALRCDPISGHVSLFWYQQALGQGPEFLTYFQNEAQLDKSGLPSDRFFAERPEGSVSTLKIQRTQQEDSAVYLCASSVGGTYEQYFGPGTRLTVT.

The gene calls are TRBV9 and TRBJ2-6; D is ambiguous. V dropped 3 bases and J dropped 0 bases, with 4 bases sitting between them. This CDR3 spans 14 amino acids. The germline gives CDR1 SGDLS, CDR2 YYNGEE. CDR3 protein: CASSGISGANVLTF. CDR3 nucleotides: TGTGCCAGCAGCGGAATCTCTGGGGCCAACGTCCTGACTTTC.

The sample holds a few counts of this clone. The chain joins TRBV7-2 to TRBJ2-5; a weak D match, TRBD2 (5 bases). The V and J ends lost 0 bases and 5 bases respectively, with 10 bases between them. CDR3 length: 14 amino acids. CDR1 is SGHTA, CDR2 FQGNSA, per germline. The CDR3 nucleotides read TGTGCCAGCAGCTTAGCCCGAAGCGGTGAGACCCAGTACTTC. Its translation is CASSLARSGETQYF.

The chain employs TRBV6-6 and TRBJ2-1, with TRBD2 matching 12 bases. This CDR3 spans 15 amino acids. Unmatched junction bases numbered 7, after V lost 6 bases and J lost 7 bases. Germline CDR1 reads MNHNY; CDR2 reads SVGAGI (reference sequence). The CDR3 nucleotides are TGTGCCAGCAGACCACTAGCGGGAGGCCGTAATGAGCAGTTCTTC. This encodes CASRPLAGGRNEQFF.